A selection of T cell receptor beta chains follows, all from one sample in a study of T cell changes during pregnancy in multiple sclerosis. The repertoire was sequenced with immunoSEQ multiplex PCR; TCRdb's copy has only in-frame clones and lacks some. The sample consists of some 64,000 clones, 80% to 90% of them appearing once. This specimen consisted of peripheral blood, obtained in the first trimester of pregnancy. The origin of the receptors is a female donor in good health, enrolled as a control in a pregnancy study. The conserved cysteine and the conserved F or W are not part of the CDR3 here.

TRBV30	TRBJ2-7	AWREDRGGYEQY
TRBV18	TRBJ2-5	ASSRGGAQETQY
TRBV11-2	TRBJ2-6	ASSLDQGPAGANVLT
TRBV27	TRBJ1-2	ASSPDRRVGYT
TRBV5-6	TRBJ2-4	ASSGGTSFLQY
TRBV16	TRBJ2-7	ASSLNGGTDHAEQY
TRBV30	TRBJ2-2	AWSLRTGVWELF
TRBV21-1	TRBJ1-5	ASSKDERPNVRVLNQPQH
TRBV9	TRBJ1-1	ASSVVGGVDTEAF
TRBV9	TRBJ2-2	ASSVGRSGDRGLPGELF
TRBV6-1	TRBJ2-5	ASRTDRDQETQY
TRBV19	TRBJ1-1	ASSMGQGGEAF
TRBV25-1	TRBJ1-1	ASRWALDTEAF
TRBV30	TRBJ2-1	AWSLTGGAYNEQF
TRBV10-3	TRBJ2-7	ATSTLGSSYEQY
TRBV9	TRBJ1-4	ASSVTSKKGEKLF
TRBV4-2	TRBJ2-7	ASSDSAGGDYDISYEQY
TRBV2	TRBJ1-2	ASVFGTGEYGYT
TRBV11-2	TRBJ2-1	ASSQGLAGGPHF
TRBV5-4	TRBJ1-1	ASSFDPGNTEAF
TRBV19	TRBJ1-1	ASSGGGHEAF
TRBV7-9	TRBJ2-3	ASSPVGPGRTDTQY
TRBV7-3	TRBJ2-1	ASSYAASGSSYNEQF
TRBV29-1	TRBJ2-1	SVAGEQF
TRBV19	TRBJ2-3	ASKGTGGADTQY
TRBV6-1	TRBJ2-7	ASSEEAGASYEQY
TRBV18	TRBJ1-1	ASSLGNTEAF
TRBV4-3	TRBJ2-1	ASSQGANNEQF
TRBV30	TRBJ2-7	AWNRDRGVEQY
TRBV19	TRBJ2-5	ASSIGVQTGKETQY
TRBV2	TRBJ1-2	ASSAEGIYGYT
TRBV9	TRBJ2-3	ASSRLVGPPGADTQY
TRBV4-3	TRBJ2-1	ASSQGPRGGDYNEQF
TRBV7-2	TRBJ1-2	ASSGRREGDYGYT
TRBV20-1	TRBJ2-3	SARSTDTQY
TRBV19	TRBJ2-7	ASSIEPGGSYEQY
TRBV5-4	TRBJ2-3	ASSQGTAGSRTDTQY
TRBV7-6	TRBJ2-5	ASSPTPGRGTQY
TRBV7-9	TRBJ1-2	ASSLSTGQGSSGYT
TRBV27	TRBJ1-1	ASSPTGNTEAF
TRBV5-1	TRBJ1-1	ASSYLQGWNTEAF
TRBV30	TRBJ1-5	AWSVLGGQPQH
TRBV7-9	TRBJ2-5	ASSPGGQETQY
TRBV20-1	TRBJ1-2	SARGGGGYT
TRBV4-3	TRBJ2-1	ASARSTSTEQF
TRBV7-6	TRBJ1-6	ASSFRTGYNSPLH
TRBV4-3	TRBJ2-3	ASSQEDRFTDTQY
TRBV7-3	TRBJ2-7	ASSLGHGTGGSEQY
TRBV7-8	TRBJ2-1	ASSLGIGDRDEQF
TRBV11-2	TRBJ1-5	ASSLGQVSNQPQH
TRBV7-9	TRBJ1-5	ASSLSGSGQPQH
TRBV7-9	TRBJ1-1	ASSSDRGNTEAF
TRBV9	TRBJ2-1	ASARVANNEQF